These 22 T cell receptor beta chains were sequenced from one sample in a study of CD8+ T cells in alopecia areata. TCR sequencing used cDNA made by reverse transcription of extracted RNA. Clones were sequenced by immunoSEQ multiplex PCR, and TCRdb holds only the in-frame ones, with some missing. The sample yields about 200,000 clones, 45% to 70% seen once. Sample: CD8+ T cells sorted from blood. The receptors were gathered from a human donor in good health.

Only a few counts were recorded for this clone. CDR3 loop: CASSYSSYQETQYF. The CDR3 DNA reads TGTGCCAGCAGTTACTCATCCTACCAAGAGACCCAGTACTTC. This chain links TRBV6-5 with TRBJ2-5; D not resolved. The CDR3 totals 14 residues. V was pared by 0 bases and J by 0 bases, with 5 bases between. Germline CDR1 and CDR2: MNHEY and SVGAGI.

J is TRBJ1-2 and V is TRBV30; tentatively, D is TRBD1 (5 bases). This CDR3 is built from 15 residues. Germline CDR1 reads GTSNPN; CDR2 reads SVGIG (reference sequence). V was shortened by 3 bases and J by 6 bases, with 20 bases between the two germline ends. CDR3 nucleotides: TGTGCCTGGAGGGTAACCTCGGACATAGTGAATGGCTACACCTTC. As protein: CAWRVTSDIVNGYTF.

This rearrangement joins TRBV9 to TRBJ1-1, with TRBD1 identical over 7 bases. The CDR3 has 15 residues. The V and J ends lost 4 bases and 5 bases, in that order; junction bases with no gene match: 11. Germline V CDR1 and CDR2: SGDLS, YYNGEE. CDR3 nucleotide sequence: TGTGCCAGCAGCCCCCGAAGAAGACAGGGAACTGAAGCTTTCTTT. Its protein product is CASSPRRRQGTEAFF.

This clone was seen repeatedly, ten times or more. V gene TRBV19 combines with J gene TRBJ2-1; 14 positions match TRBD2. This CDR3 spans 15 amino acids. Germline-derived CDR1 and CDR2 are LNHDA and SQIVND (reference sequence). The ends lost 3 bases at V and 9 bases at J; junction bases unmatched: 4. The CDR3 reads CASSMTSGGAGEQFF. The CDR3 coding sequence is TGTGCCAGTAGTATGACTAGCGGGGGGGCCGGTGAGCAGTTCTTC.

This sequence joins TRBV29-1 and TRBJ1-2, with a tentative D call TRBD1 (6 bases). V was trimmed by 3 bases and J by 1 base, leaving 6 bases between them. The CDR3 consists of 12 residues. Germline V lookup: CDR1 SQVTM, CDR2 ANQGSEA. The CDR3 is CSVEDSNYGYTF. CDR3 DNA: TGCAGCGTTGAGGACAGTAACTATGGCTACACCTTC. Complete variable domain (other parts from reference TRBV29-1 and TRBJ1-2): SAVISQKPSRDICQRGTSLTIQCQVDSQVTMMFWYRQQPGQSLTLIATANQGSEATYESGFVIDKFPISRPNLTFSTLTVSNMSPEDSSIYLCSVEDSNYGYTFGSGTRLTVV.

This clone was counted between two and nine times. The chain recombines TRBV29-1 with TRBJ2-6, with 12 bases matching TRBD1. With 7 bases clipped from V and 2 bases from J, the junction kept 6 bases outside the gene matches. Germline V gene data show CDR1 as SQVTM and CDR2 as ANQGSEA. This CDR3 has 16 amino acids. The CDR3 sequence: CSGLGTGGAGANVLTF. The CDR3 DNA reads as TGCAGCGGCCTCGGGACAGGGGGCGCTGGGGCCAACGTCCTGACTTTC.

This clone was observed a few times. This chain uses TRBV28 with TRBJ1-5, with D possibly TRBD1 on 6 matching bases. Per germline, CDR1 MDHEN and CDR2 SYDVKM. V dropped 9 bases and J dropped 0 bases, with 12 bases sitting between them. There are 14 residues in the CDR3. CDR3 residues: CASGTDSSNQPQHF. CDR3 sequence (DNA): TGTGCCAGTGGGACGGACAGTAGCAATCAGCCCCAGCATTTT.

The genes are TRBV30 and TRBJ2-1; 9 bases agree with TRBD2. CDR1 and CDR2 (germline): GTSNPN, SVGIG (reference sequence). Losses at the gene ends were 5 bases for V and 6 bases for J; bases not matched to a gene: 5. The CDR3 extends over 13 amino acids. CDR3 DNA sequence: TGTGCCTGGGACGGGACTAGCATCAATGAGCAGTTCTTC. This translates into CAWDGTSINEQFF. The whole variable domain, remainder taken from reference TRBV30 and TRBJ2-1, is SQTIHQWPATLVQPVGSPLSLECTVEGTSNPNLYWYRQAAGRGLQLLFYSVGIGQISSEVPQNLSASRPQDRQFILSSKKLLLSDSGFYLCAWDGTSINEQFFGPGTRLTVL.

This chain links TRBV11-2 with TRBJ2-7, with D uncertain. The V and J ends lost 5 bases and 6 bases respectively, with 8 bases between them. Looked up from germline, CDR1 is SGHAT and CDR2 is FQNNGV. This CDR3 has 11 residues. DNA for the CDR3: TGTGCCAGCAGCCTCAAGGGCGAGCAGTACTTC. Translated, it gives CASSLKGEQYF. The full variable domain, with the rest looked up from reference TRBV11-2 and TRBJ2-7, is EAGVAQSPRYKIIEKRQSVAFWCNPISGHATLYWYQQILGQGPKLLIQFQNNGVVDDSQLPKDRFSAERLKGVDSTLKIQPAKLEDSAVYLCASSLKGEQYFGPGTRLTVT.

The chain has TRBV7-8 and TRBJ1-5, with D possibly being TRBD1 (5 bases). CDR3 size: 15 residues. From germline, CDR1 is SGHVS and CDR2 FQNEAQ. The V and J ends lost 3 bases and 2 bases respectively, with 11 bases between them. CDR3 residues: CASSLNQGGNQPQHF. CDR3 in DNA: TGTGCCAGCAGCTTGAATCAGGGAGGCAATCAGCCCCAGCATTTT.

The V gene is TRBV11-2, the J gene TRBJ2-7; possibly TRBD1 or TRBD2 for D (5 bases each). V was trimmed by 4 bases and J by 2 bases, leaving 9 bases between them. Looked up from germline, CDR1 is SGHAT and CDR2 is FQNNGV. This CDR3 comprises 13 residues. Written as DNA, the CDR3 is TGTGCCAGCAGCTACGGGGCGGCCTACGAGCAGTACTTC. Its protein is CASSYGAAYEQYF.

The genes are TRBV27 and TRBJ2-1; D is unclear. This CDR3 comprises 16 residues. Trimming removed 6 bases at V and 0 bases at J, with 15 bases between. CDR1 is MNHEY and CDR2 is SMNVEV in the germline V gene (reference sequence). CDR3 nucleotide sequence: TGTGCCAGCAGCCTAGGGTCCCTTAGCTCCTACAATGAGCAGTTCTTC. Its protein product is CASSLGSLSSYNEQFF.

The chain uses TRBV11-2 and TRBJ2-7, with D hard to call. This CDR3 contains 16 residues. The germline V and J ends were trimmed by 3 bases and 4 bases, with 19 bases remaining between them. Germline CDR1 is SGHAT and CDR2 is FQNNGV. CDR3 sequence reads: CASSFRTGPIGYEQYF. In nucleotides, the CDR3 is TGTGCCAGCAGCTTCAGAACCGGGCCCATCGGGTACGAGCAGTACTTC.

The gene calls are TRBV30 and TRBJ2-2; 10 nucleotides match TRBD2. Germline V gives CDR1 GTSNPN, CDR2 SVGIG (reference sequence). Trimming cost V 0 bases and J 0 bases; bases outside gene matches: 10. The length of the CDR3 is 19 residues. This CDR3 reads CAWSVRRLAGDPNTGELFF. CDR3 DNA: TGTGCCTGGAGTGTACGCCGGCTAGCGGGGGACCCGAACACCGGGGAGCTGTTTTTT.

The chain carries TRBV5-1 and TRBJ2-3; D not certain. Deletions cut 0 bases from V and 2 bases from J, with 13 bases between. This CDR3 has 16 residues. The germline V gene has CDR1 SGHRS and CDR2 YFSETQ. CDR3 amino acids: CASSLVAEYSTDTQYF. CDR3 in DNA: TGCGCCAGCAGCTTGGTGGCAGAATATTCCACAGATACGCAGTATTTT. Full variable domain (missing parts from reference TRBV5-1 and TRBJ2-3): KAGVTQTPRYLIKTRGQQVTLSCSPISGHRSVSWYQQTPGQGLQFLFEYFSETQRNKGNFPGRFSGRQFSNSRSEMNVSTLELGDSALYLCASSLVAEYSTDTQYFGPGTRLTVL.

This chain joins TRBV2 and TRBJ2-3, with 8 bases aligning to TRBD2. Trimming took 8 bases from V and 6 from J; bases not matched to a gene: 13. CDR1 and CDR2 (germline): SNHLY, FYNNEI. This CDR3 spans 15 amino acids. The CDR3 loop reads CASFRGGTGVDTQYF. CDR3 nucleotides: TGTGCCAGCTTTCGGGGGGGTACAGGAGTCGATACGCAGTATTTT.

The CDR3 here is CASKSGTIHTEAFF. DNA for the CDR3: TGTGCCAGCAAAAGTGGGACGATTCACACTGAAGCTTTCTTT. V is TRBV4-2 and J is TRBJ1-1; possible D gene TRBD1, 5 bases. Looked up from germline, CDR1 is LGHNA and CDR2 is YNFKEQ. CDR3 length: 14 residues. Trimming took 7 bases from V and 3 from J, leaving 15 bases between them.

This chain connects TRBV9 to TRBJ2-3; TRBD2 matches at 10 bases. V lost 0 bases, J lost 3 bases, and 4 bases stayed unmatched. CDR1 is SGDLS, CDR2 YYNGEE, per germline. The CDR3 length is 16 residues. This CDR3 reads CASSVAAGGPTDTQYF. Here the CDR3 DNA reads TGTGCCAGCAGCGTAGCAGCGGGGGGGCCGACAGATACGCAGTATTTT.

The CDR3 spells CASSEWDNVDEAFF. Written as DNA, the CDR3 is TGTGCCAGCAGTGAATGGGACAATGTGGATGAAGCTTTCTTT. The chain joins TRBV25-1 to TRBJ1-1; the D gene is possibly TRBD1 (6 bases). Looked up from germline, CDR1 is MGHDK and CDR2 is SYGVNS. Trimming removed 1 base at V and 7 bases at J, with 13 bases between. This CDR3 is 14 amino acids long.

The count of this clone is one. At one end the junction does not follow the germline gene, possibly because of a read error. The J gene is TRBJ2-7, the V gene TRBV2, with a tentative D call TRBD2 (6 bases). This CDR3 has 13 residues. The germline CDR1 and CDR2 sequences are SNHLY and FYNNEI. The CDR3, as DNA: TGTGCCAGCAGCGAAGCGGGCCTAAGGGAGCAGTACTTC. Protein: CASSEAGLREQYF. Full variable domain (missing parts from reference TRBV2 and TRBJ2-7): EPEVTQTPSHQVTQMGQEVILRCVPISNHLYFYWYRQILGQKVEFLVSFYNNEISEKSEIFDDQFSVERPDGSNFTLKIRSTKLEDSAMYFCASSEAGLREQYFGPGTRLTVT.

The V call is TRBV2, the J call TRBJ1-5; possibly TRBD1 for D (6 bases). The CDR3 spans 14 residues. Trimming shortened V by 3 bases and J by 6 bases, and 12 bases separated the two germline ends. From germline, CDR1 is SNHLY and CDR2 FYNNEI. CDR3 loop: CASSEEGDVQPQHF. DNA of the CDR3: TGTGCCAGCAGTGAGGAGGGGGATGTTCAGCCCCAGCATTTT.

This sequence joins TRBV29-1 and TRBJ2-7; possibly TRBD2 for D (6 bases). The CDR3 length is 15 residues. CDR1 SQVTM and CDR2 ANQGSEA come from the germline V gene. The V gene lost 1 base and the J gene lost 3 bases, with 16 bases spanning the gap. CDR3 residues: CSVEVGGLGNYEQYF. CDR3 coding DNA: TGCAGCGTTGAAGTGGGAGGACTGGGGAACTACGAGCAGTACTTC.